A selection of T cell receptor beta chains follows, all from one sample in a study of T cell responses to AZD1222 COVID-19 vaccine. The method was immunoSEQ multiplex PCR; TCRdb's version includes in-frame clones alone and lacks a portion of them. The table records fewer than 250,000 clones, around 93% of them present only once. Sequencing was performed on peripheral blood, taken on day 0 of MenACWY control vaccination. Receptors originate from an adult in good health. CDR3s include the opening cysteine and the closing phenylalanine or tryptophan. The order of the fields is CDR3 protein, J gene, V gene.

CDR3: CASSHQVRGGTDTQYF
J: TRBJ2-3
V: TRBV3-1/TRBV3-2

CDR3: CATQMGGSNQPQHF
J: TRBJ1-5
V: TRBV24-1

CDR3: CASSQGTGRGIVPLHF
J: TRBJ1-6
V: TRBV3-1/TRBV3-2

CDR3: CASSFRAQETQYF
J: TRBJ2-5
V: TRBV12-3/TRBV12-4

CDR3: CSAYLANEQFF
J: TRBJ2-1
V: TRBV20-1

CDR3: CASSFRGTQLQAFF
J: TRBJ1-1
V: TRBV5-4

CDR3: CASSPSGQENYGYTF
J: TRBJ1-2
V: TRBV5-1

CDR3: CAWRPSARVENYGYTF
J: TRBJ1-2
V: TRBV30

CDR3: CASATRRSTNEKLFF
J: TRBJ1-4
V: TRBV28

CDR3: CASSDPHRLNYGYTF
J: TRBJ1-2
V: TRBV19

CDR3: CASSPQGAGETQYF
J: TRBJ2-5
V: TRBV18

CDR3: CASSRAAGDRLSYEQYF
J: TRBJ2-7
V: TRBV7-8

CDR3: CASSQGGRGGLSRHPYNEQFF
J: TRBJ2-1
V: TRBV4-1

CDR3: CASSLDPNYGYTF
J: TRBJ1-2
V: TRBV5-1

CDR3: CASSLEVTNGYTF
J: TRBJ1-2
V: TRBV7-9

CDR3: CASSVTGDPFFQYNEQFF
J: TRBJ2-1
V: TRBV7-9

CDR3: CASSLTAVAPGANVLTF
J: TRBJ2-6
V: TRBV7-2

CDR3: CASSQRLAGTQETQYF
J: TRBJ2-5
V: TRBV19

CDR3: CASSETGIANEKLFF
J: TRBJ1-4
V: TRBV18

CDR3: CASTSGAELVHEQFF
J: TRBJ2-1
V: TRBV28

CDR3: CASSHGTGGVSPLHF
J: TRBJ1-6
V: TRBV28

CDR3: CASSLLLGVKGLYF
J: TRBJ1-5
V: TRBV27

CDR3: CASFKPGQTLGETQYF
J: TRBJ2-5
V: TRBV28

CDR3: CASSQETHRDRVTGELFF
J: TRBJ2-2
V: TRBV3-1/TRBV3-2

CDR3: CASSLEGRVRQPQHF
J: TRBJ1-5
V: TRBV7-8

CDR3: CASSLVDKEKLFF
J: TRBJ1-4
V: TRBV5-1

CDR3: CASSWTIQGRAYTGELFF
J: TRBJ2-2
V: TRBV6-2/TRBV6-3

CDR3: CASRGNPALELFF
J: TRBJ1-4
V: TRBV12-3/TRBV12-4

CDR3: CAWSVTGRYGYTF
J: TRBJ1-2
V: TRBV30

CDR3: CASSRRVEKLFF
J: TRBJ1-4
V: TRBV4-1

CDR3: CASSSWTGNNSPLHF
J: TRBJ1-6
V: TRBV5-1

CDR3: CASSLRGGNSPLHF
J: TRBJ1-6
V: TRBV18

CDR3: CASSLQGFDTEAFF
J: TRBJ1-1
V: TRBV6-5

CDR3: CASSSGQGPGNTIYF
J: TRBJ1-3
V: TRBV7-3

CDR3: CASSKQGFNEKLFF
J: TRBJ1-4
V: TRBV5-4

CDR3: CAWSVNTGNQPQHF
J: TRBJ1-5
V: TRBV30

CDR3: CASSPSVIDSPLHF
J: TRBJ1-6
V: TRBV18

CDR3: CASSSGGGVDTQYF
J: TRBJ2-3
V: TRBV19

CDR3: CASREGGASTGNTIYF
J: TRBJ1-3
V: TRBV18

CDR3: CASSPQTATNTGELFF
J: TRBJ2-2
V: TRBV3-1/TRBV3-2

CDR3: CASSDLRQGAGYTF
J: TRBJ1-2
V: TRBV2

CDR3: CASSSNSLGNQPQHF
J: TRBJ1-5
V: TRBV7-9

CDR3: CASSLKDPSEAFF
J: TRBJ1-1
V: TRBV7-9

CDR3: CASSALVASQEETQYF
J: TRBJ2-5
V: TRBV2

CDR3: CASSFRDRGNYGYTF
J: TRBJ1-2
V: TRBV5-5

CDR3: CASSLTDNTEAFF
J: TRBJ1-1
V: TRBV7-8

CDR3: CASSLEGAQNTEAFF
J: TRBJ1-1
V: TRBV5-1

CDR3: CASSIGQGSGELFF
J: TRBJ2-2
V: TRBV19

CDR3: CASRTGTYGYTF
J: TRBJ1-2
V: TRBV6-5

CDR3: CASSLDSYSYNSPLHF
J: TRBJ1-6
V: TRBV5-1

CDR3: CASSPGVNSPLHF
J: TRBJ1-6
V: TRBV2

CDR3: CASSRDSGANVLTF
J: TRBJ2-6
V: TRBV5-1